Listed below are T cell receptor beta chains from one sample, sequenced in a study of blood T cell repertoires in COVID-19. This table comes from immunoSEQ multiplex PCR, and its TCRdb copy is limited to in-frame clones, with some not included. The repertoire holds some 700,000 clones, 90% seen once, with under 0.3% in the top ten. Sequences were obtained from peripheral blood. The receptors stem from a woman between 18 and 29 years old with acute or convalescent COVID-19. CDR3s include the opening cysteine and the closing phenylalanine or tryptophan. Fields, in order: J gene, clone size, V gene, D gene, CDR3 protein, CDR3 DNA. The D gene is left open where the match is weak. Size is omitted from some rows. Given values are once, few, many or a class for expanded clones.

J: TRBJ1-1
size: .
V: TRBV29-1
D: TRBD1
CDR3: CSWDRGLGNTEAFF
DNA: TGCAGCTGGGACAGGGGGCTGGGGAACACTGAAGCTTTCTTT

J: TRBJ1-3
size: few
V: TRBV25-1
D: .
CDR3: CASSEWAGSGNTIYF
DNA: TGTGCCAGCAGTGAATGGGCAGGCTCTGGAAACACCATATATTTT

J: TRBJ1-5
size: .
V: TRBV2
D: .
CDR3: CASSEGQGGQPQHF
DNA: TGTGCCAGCAGTGAGGGGCAGGGAGGTCAGCCCCAGCATTTT

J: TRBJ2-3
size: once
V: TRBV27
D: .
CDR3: CASGQNTDTQYF
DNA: TGTGCCAGCGGGCAGAACACAGATACGCAGTATTTT

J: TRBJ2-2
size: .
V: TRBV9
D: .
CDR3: CASSDGGELFF
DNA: TGTGCCAGCAGCGACGGCGGGGAGCTGTTTTTT

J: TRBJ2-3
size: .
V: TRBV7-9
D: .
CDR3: CASSSIQGTDTQYF
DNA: TGTGCCAGCAGCTCTATACAGGGAACAGATACGCAGTATTTT

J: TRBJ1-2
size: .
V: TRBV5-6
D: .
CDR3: CASSLVGRGYGYTF
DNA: TGTGCCAGCAGCTTGGTCGGTAGGGGCTATGGCTACACCTTC

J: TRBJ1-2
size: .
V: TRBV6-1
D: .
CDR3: CASEASGARSGYTF
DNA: TGTGCCAGCGAGGCCTCAGGGGCTAGAAGTGGCTACACCTTC

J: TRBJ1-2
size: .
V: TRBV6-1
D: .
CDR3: CASSEGGRQLYTF
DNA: TGTGCCAGCAGTGAAGGTGGTAGACAGCTCTACACCTTC

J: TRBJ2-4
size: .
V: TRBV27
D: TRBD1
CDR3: CASSSRDRGHIQYF
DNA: TGTGCCAGCAGTTCCCGGGACAGGGGACACATTCAGTACTTC

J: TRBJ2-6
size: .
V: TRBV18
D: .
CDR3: CASSLGVAGANVLTF
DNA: TGTGCCAGCTCACTAGGGGTTGCGGGGGCCAACGTCCTGACTTTC

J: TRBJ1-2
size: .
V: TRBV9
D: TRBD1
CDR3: CASSLPGTGYGYTF
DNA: TGTGCCAGCAGCCTACCCGGGACAGGCTATGGCTACACCTTC

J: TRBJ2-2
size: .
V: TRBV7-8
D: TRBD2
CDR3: CASSLGSGLAGRELFF
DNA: TGTGCCAGCAGCTTAGGATCGGGACTAGCGGGCCGGGAGCTGTTTTTT

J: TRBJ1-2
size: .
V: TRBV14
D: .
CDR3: CASSLRTPRGENGYTF
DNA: TGTGCCAGCAGCCTCCGCACCCCGCGGGGGGAAAATGGCTACACCTTC

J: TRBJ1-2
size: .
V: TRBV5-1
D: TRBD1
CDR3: CASSPTLQGPGGYTF
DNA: TGCGCCAGCAGCCCGACGTTACAGGGGCCGGGTGGCTACACCTTC

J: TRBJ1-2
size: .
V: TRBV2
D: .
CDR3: CASSPWGLQGVSGYTF
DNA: TGTGCCAGCAGCCCCTGGGGGTTACAGGGTGTGTCTGGCTACACCTTC

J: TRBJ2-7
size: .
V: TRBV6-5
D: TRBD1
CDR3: CASIRDRGPSYEQYF
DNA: TGTGCCAGCATCAGGGACAGGGGGCCATCCTACGAGCAGTACTTC

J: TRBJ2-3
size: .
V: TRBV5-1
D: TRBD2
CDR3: CASSSGTSLSDTQYF
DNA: TGCGCCAGCAGCTCCGGGACTAGTCTTTCAGATACGCAGTATTTT

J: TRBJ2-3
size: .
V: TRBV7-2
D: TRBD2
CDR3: CASSSSGASTDTQYF
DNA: TGTGCCAGCAGCTCTAGCGGGGCGAGCACAGATACGCAGTATTTT

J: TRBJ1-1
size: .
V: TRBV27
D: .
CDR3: CATRMGANTEAFF
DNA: TGTGCCACTAGGATGGGGGCGAACACTGAAGCTTTCTTT

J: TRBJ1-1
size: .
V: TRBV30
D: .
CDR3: CAWTQGLVVEAFF
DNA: TGTGCCTGGACGCAGGGGTTAGTGGTTGAAGCTTTCTTT

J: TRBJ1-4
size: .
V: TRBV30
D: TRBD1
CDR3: CAIRRTGGTDNEKLFF
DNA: TGTGCCATAAGGAGGACAGGAGGTACGGATAATGAAAAACTGTTTTTT